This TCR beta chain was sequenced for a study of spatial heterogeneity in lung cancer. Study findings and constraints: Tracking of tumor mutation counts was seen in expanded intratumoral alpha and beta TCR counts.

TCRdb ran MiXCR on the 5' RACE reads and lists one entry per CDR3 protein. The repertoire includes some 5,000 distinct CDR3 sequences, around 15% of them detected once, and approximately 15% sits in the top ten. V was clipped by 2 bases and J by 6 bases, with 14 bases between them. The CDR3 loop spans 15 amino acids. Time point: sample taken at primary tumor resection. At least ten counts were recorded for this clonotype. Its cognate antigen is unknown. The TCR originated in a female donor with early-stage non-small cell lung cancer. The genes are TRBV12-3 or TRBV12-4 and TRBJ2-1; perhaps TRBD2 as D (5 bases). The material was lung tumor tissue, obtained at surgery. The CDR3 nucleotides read TGTGCCAGCAGTTTAAATCAACTAGTTCGCAATGAGCAGTTCTTC. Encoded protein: CASSLNQLVRNEQFF.